This T cell receptor beta chain was sequenced during a study of T cells after yellow fever vaccination. In germline, CDR1 is SGHNT, CDR2 YYREEE (reference sequence). The CDR3 has 15 amino acids. V gave up 0 bases and J gave up 0 bases, with 9 bases separating them. This clonotype was found a few times. MiXCR, applied by TCRdb to the 5' RACE reads, yields one record per CDR3 protein. This table has fewer than 400,000 distinct CDR3 sequences, around 10% appearing once. The chain employs TRBV5-4 and TRBJ1-1; D possibly corresponds to TRBD1 (6 bases). The material was CD4+ T cells sorted from PBMCs, obtained 45 days after the yellow fever booster vaccination. This TCR was recovered from a man between 18 and 29 years old who received the YFV17D yellow fever vaccine. The CDR3 reads CASSLGGQLNTEAFF. The CDR3, as DNA: TGTGCCAGCAGCTTGGGAGGACAGCTGAACACTGAAGCTTTCTTT.